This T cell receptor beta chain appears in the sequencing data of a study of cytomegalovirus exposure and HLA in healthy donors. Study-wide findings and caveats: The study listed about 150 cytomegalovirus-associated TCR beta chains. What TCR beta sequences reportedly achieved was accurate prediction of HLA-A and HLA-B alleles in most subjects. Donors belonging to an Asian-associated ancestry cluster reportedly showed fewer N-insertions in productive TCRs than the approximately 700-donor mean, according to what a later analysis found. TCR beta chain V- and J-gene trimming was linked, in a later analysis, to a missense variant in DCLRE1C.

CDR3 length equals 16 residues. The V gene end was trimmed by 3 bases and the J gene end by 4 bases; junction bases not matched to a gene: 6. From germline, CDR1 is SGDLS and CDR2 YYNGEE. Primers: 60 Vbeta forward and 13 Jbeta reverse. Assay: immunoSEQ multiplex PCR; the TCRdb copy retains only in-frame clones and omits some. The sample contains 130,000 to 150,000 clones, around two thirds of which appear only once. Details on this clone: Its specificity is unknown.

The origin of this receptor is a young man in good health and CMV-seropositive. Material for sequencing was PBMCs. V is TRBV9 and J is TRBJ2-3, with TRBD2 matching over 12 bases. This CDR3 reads CASSALTSGSADTQYF. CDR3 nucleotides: TGTGCCAGCAGCGCCCTGACTAGCGGGAGCGCAGATACGCAGTATTTT.